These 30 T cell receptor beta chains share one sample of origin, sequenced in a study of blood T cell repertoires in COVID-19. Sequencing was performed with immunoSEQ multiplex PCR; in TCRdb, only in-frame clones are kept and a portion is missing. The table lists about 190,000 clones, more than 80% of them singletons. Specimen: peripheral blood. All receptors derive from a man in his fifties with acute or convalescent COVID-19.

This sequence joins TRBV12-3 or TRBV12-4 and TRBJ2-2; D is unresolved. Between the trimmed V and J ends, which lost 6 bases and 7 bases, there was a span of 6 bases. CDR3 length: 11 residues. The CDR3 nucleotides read TGTGCCAGCAGCTCTAACGGGGAGCTGTTTTTT. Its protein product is CASSSNGELFF.

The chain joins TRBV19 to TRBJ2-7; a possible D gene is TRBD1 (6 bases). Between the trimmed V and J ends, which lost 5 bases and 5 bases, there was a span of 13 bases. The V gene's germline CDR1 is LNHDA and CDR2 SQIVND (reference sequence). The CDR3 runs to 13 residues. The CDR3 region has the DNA TGTGCCAGTAGTCCGACAGGTAAGGACGAGCAGTACTTC. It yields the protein CASSPTGKDEQYF.

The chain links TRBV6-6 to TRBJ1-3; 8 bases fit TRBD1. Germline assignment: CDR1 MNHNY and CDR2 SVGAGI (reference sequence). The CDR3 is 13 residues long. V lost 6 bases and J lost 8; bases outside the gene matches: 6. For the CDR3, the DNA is TGTGCCAGCAGACGACAGGGGAGCGACACCATATATTTT. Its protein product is CASRRQGSDTIYF.

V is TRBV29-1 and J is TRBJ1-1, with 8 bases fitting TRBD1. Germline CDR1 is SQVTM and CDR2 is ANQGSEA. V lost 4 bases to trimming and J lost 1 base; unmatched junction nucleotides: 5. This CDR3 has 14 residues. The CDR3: CSVALGQENTEAFF. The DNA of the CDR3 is TGCAGCGTTGCCCTGGGACAGGAGAACACTGAAGCTTTCTTT.

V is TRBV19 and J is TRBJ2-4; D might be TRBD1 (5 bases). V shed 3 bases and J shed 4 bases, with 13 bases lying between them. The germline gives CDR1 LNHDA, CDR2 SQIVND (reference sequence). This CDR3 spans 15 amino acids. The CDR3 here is CASSILAGQKNIQYF. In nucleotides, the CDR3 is TGTGCCAGTAGTATTCTGGCAGGACAAAAAAACATTCAGTACTTC. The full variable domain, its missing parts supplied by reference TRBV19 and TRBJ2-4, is DGGITQSPKYLFRKEGQNVTLSCEQNLNHDAMYWYRQDPGQGLRLIYYSQIVNDFQKGDIAEGYSVSREKKESFPLTVTSAQKNPTAFYLCASSILAGQKNIQYFGAGTRLSVL.

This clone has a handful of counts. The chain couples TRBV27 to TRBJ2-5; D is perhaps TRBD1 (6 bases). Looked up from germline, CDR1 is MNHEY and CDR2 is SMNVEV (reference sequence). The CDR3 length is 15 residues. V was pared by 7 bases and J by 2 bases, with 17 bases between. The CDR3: CASKGLWDTQETQYF. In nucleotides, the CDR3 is TGTGCCAGCAAGGGTCTCTGGGACACACAAGAGACCCAGTACTTC.

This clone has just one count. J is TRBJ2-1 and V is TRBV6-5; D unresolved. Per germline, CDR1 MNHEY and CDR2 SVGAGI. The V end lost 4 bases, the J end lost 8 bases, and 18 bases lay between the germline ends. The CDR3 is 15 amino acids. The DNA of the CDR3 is TGTGCCAGCAGTTCCCAGACTCTCTTATCGGATGAGCAGTTCTTC. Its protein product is CASSSQTLLSDEQFF.

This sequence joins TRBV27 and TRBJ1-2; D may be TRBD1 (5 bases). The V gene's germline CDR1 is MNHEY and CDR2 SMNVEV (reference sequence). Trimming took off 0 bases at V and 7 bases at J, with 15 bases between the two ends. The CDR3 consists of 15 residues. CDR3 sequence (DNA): TGTGCCAGCAGTTTATCGATCAAGGGGTACTCTGGCTACACCTTC. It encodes CASSLSIKGYSGYTF.

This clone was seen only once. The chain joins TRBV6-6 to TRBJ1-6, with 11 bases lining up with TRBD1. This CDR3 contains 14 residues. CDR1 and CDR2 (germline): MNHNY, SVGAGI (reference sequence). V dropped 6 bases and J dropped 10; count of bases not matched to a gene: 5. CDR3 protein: CASRTGTGGSPLHF. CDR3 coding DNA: TGTGCCAGCAGAACCGGGACAGGGGGATCACCCCTCCACTTT.

The CDR3 spells CASSLTGTGAKNIQYF. The CDR3 bases are TGTGCCAGCAGCTTAACCGGGACAGGGGCCAAAAACATTCAGTACTTC. V usage is TRBV9 and J usage is TRBJ2-4, with 9 bases that match TRBD1. Germline CDR1 SGDLS, CDR2 YYNGEE. Trimming took 4 bases from V and 1 from J; bases not matched to a gene: 6. The CDR3 runs 16 residues.

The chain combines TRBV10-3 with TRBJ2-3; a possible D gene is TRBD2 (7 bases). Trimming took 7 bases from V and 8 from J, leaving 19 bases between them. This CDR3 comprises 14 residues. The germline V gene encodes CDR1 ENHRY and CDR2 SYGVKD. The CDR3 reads CAITKAGAAGTQYF. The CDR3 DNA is TGTGCCATCACCAAGGCGGGGGCAGCAGGTACGCAGTATTTT.

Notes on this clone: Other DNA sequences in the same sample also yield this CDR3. CDR3 coding DNA: TGTGCCAGCAGCGAGGACAGGAACACTGAAGCTTTCTTT. This gives the protein CASSEDRNTEAFF. The J gene is TRBJ1-1, the V gene TRBV2; D may be TRBD1 (6 bases). This CDR3 spans 13 amino acids. The V end lost 6 bases, the J end lost 1 base, and 9 bases lay between the germline ends. Germline loops: CDR1 SNHLY, CDR2 FYNNEI. Filled out from reference TRBV2 and TRBJ1-1, the complete variable domain reads EPEVTQTPSHQVTQMGQEVILRCVPISNHLYFYWYRQILGQKVEFLVSFYNNEISEKSEIFDDQFSVERPDGSNFTLKIRSTKLEDSAMYFCASSEDRNTEAFFGQGTRLTVV.

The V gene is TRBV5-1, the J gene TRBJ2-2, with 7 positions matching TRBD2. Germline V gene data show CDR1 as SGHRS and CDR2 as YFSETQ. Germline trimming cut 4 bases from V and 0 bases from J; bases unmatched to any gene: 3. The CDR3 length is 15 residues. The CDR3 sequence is CASSVGGTNTGELFF. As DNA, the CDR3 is TGCGCCAGCAGCGTGGGAGGGACGAACACCGGGGAGCTGTTTTTT.

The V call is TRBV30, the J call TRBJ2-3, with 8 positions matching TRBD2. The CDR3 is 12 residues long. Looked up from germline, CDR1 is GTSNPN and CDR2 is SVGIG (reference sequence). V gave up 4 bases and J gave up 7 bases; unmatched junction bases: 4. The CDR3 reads CAWTTSVNTQYF. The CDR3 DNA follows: TGTGCCTGGACGACTAGCGTTAATACGCAGTATTTT.

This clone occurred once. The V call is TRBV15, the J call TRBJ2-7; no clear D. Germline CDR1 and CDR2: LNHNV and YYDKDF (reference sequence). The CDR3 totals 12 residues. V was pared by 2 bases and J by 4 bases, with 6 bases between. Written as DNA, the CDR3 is TGTGCCACCAGCAGACCCGGTTACGAGCAGTACTTC. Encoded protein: CATSRPGYEQYF.

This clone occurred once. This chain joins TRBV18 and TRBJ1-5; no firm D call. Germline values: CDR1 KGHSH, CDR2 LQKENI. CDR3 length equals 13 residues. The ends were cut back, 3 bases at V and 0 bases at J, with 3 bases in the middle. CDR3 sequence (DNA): TGTGCCAGCTCACCTAATAGCAATCAGCCCCAGCATTTT. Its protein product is CASSPNSNQPQHF.

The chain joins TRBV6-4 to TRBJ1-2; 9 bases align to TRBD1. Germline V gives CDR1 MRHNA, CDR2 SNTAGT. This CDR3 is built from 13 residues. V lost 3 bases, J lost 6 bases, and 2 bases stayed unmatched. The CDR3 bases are TGTGCCAGCAGTGAGGGGACAGGGAATGGCTACACCTTC. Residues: CASSEGTGNGYTF.

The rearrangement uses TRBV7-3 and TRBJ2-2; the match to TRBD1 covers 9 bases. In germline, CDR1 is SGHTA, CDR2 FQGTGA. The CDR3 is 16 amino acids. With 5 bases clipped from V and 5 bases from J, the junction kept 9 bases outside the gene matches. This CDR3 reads CASSQTGGAGTGELFF. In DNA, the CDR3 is TGTGCCAGCAGCCAAACAGGGGGCGCAGGTACCGGGGAGCTGTTTTTT.

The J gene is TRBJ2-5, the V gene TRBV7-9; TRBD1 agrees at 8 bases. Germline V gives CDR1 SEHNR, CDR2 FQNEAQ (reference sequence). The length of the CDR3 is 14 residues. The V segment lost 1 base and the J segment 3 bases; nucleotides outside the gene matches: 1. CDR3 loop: CASSLGTGKETQYF. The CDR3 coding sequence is TGTGCCAGCAGCTTAGGGACAGGGAAAGAGACCCAGTACTTC.

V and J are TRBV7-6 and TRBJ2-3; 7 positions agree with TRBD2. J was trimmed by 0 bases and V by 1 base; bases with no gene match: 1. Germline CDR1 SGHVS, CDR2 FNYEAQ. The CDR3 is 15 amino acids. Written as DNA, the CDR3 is TGTGCCAGCAGCTTAGTGGGGGGGAGCACAGATACGCAGTATTTT. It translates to CASSLVGGSTDTQYF.

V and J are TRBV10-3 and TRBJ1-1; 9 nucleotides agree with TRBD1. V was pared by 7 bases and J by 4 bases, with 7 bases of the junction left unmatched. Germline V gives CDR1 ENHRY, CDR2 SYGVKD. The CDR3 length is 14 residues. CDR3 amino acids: CAIKVTGGFTEAFF. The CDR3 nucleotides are TGTGCCATCAAGGTGACAGGGGGTTTCACTGAAGCTTTCTTT.

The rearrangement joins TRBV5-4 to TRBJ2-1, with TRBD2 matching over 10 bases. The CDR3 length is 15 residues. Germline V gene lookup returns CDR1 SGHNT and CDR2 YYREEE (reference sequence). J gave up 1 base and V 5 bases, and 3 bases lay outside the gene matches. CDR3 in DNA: TGTGCCAGCAGGAGTAGCGGGGGGTCCTACAATGAGCAGTTCTTC. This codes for CASRSSGGSYNEQFF.

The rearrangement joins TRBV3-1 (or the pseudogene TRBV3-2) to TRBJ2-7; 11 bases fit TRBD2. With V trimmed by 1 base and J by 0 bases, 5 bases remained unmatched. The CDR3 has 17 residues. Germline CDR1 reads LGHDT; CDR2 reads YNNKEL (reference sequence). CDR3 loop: CASSQVTGLAASYEQYV. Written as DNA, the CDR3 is TGTGCCAGCAGCCAAGTTACGGGACTAGCGGCCTCCTACGAGCAGTACGTC.

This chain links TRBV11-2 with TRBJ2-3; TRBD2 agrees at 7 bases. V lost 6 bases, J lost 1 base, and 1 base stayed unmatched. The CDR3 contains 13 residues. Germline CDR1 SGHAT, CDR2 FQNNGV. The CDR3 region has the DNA TGTGCCAGCAGAACTAGCGGCACAGATACGCAGTATTTT. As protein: CASRTSGTDTQYF.

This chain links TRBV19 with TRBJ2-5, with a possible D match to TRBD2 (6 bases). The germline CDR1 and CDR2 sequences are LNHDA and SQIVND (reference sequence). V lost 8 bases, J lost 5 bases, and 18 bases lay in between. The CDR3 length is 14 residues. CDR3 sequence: CASSTGGSAETQYF. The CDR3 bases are TGTGCCAGTTCCACAGGAGGGAGTGCGGAGACCCAGTACTTC.

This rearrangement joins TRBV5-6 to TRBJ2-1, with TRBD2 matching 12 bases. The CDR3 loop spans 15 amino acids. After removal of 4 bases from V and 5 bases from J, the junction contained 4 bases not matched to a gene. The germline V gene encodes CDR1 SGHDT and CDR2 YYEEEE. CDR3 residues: CASSKTSGGDNEQFF. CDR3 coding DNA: TGTGCCAGCAGCAAGACTAGCGGGGGAGACAATGAGCAGTTCTTC.

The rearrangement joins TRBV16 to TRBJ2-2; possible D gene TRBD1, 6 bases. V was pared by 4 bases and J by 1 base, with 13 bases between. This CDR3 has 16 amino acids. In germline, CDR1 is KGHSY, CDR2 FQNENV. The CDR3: CASSLGWTVNTGELFF. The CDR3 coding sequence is TGTGCCAGCAGCCTGGGATGGACAGTGAACACCGGGGAGCTGTTTTTT.

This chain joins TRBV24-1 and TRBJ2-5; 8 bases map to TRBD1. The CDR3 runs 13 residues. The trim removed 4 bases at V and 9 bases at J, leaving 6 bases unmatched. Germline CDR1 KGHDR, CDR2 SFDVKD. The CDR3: CATSDPGQEAQYF. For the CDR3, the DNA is TGTGCCACCAGTGACCCGGGACAGGAGGCCCAGTACTTC.

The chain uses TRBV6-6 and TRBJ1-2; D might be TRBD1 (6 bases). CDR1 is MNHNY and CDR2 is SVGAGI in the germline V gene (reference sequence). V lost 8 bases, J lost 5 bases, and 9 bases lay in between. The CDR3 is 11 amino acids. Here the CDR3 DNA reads TGTGCCAGCGGGACACAGTATGGCTACACCTTC. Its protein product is CASGTQYGYTF.

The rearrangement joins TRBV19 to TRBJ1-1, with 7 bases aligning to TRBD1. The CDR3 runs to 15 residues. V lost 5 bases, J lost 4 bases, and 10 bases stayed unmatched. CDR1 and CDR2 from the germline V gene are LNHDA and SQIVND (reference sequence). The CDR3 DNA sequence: TGTGCCAGTAGTCTTATAGACAGGGAAGGCACTGAAGCTTTCTTT. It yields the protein CASSLIDREGTEAFF.